The 10 T cell receptor beta chains below were found in one sample sequenced in a study of cytomegalovirus exposure and HLA in healthy donors. Researchers ran the PCR with 60 Vbeta and 13 Jbeta primers. The assay was immunoSEQ multiplex PCR, and TCRdb's table has in-frame clones only and misses some. The sample comprises 90,000 to 120,000 clones, 65% to 80% of which are singletons, and 4.2% rests with the top ten. The material sequenced was PBMCs. All receptors derive from a male donor in good health and CMV-seronegative.

The chain employs TRBV27 and TRBJ2-6, with D tentatively TRBD2 (5 bases). The CDR3 is 15 residues long. Trimming stripped 2 bases from V and 0 bases from J, with 5 bases between. CDR1 and CDR2 from the germline V gene are MNHEY and SMNVEV (reference sequence). CDR3 in amino acids: CASSLEGSGANVLTF. In DNA form, the CDR3 reads TGTGCCAGCAGTTTAGAGGGCTCTGGGGCCAACGTCCTGACTTTC. Full variable domain (remainder filled in from reference TRBV27 and TRBJ2-6): EAQVTQNPRYLITVTGKKLTVTCSQNMNHEYMSWYRQDPGLGLRQIYYSMNVEVTDKGDVPEGYKVSRKEKRNFPLILESPSPNQTSLYFCASSLEGSGANVLTFGAGSRLTVL.

CDR3 amino acids: CASSLLASGDEQFF. DNA for the CDR3: TGCGCCAGCAGCTTGTTGGCTAGCGGCGATGAGCAGTTCTTC. J is TRBJ2-1 and V is TRBV5-1; TRBD2 matches 7 bases. This CDR3 is 14 amino acids long. In germline, CDR1 is SGHRS, CDR2 YFSETQ. J was trimmed by 8 bases and V by 1 base; bases with no gene match: 6.

The CDR3 coding sequence is TGTGCCAGCAGTTACACTACAGGACCCAACTATGGCTACACCTTC. This translates into CASSYTTGPNYGYTF. The V call is TRBV6-5, the J call TRBJ1-2; possible D gene TRBD1, 5 bases. Trimming cost V 2 bases and J 2 bases, with 12 bases left between them. CDR3 size: 15 residues. Germline V gene sequence: CDR1 MNHEY, CDR2 SVGAGI.

This sequence joins TRBV6-6 and TRBJ1-1, with TRBD1 matching over 7 bases. The germline V gene has CDR1 MNHNY and CDR2 SVGAGI (reference sequence). V shed 5 bases and J 0 bases; nucleotides not matched to a gene: 9. This CDR3 region has 16 residues. The CDR3 reads CASSPVGGRVNTEAFF. The CDR3 DNA sequence: TGTGCCAGCAGTCCCGTAGGGGGCCGAGTGAACACTGAAGCTTTCTTT.

This clone was seen only once. The chain joins TRBV7-2 to TRBJ1-5; D unclear. This CDR3 spans 17 amino acids. V was cut by 4 bases and J by 1 base, with 17 bases left in between. Germline V gene sequence: CDR1 SGHTA, CDR2 FQGNSA. The CDR3 DNA reads as TGTGCCAGCAGCTCACCGAGACGGGGATCGAGCAATCAGCCCCAGCATTTT. Amino acids: CASSSPRRGSSNQPQHF.

The chain carries TRBV6-6 and TRBJ2-5, with a possible D match to TRBD2 (7 bases). Trimming took 5 bases from V and 7 from J, leaving 23 bases between them. This CDR3 comprises 16 residues. The germline V gene encodes CDR1 MNHNY and CDR2 SVGAGI (reference sequence). The DNA for the CDR3 is TGTGCCAGCAGTCCCACGGGGGGCTATACCGAGTGGACCCAGTACTTC. Protein product: CASSPTGGYTEWTQYF.

This rearrangement joins TRBV19 to TRBJ1-2; 8 nucleotides line up with TRBD1. The CDR3 extends over 13 amino acids. Germline V gene lookup returns CDR1 LNHDA and CDR2 SQIVND (reference sequence). Losses at the gene ends were 6 bases for V and 4 bases for J; bases not matched to a gene: 4. CDR3 loop: CASRRQGLYGYTF. The CDR3 DNA reads as TGTGCCAGTAGGCGACAGGGGCTCTATGGCTACACCTTC.

The chain couples TRBV2 to TRBJ2-3; D is ambiguous. Between the trimmed V and J ends, which lost 10 bases and 6 bases, there was a span of 11 bases. The CDR3 length is 11 residues. CDR1 SNHLY and CDR2 FYNNEI come from the germline V gene. The DNA for the CDR3 is TGTGCCAACCGCCAGATTGATACGCAGTATTTT. Translating gives CANRQIDTQYF.

This chain connects TRBV5-4 to TRBJ1-3; D gene unclear. The V end was cut by 0 bases, the J end by 0 bases, with 7 bases between. Looked up from germline, CDR1 is SGHNT and CDR2 is YYREEE (reference sequence). The CDR3 has 15 amino acids. CDR3 residues: CASSLGSGSGNTIYF. For the CDR3, the DNA is TGTGCCAGCAGCTTGGGCTCGGGCTCTGGAAACACCATATATTTT.

The chain is built from TRBV7-3 and TRBJ2-3, with TRBD1 matching over 7 bases. Germline lookup yields CDR1 SGHTA and CDR2 FQGTGA. The CDR3 is made up of 16 amino acids. V was clipped by 0 bases and J by 0 bases; unmatched bases: 3. CDR3 coding DNA: TGTGCCAGCAGCTTAACGCGACAGGGCAGCACAGATACGCAGTATTTT. It is translated as CASSLTRQGSTDTQYF.